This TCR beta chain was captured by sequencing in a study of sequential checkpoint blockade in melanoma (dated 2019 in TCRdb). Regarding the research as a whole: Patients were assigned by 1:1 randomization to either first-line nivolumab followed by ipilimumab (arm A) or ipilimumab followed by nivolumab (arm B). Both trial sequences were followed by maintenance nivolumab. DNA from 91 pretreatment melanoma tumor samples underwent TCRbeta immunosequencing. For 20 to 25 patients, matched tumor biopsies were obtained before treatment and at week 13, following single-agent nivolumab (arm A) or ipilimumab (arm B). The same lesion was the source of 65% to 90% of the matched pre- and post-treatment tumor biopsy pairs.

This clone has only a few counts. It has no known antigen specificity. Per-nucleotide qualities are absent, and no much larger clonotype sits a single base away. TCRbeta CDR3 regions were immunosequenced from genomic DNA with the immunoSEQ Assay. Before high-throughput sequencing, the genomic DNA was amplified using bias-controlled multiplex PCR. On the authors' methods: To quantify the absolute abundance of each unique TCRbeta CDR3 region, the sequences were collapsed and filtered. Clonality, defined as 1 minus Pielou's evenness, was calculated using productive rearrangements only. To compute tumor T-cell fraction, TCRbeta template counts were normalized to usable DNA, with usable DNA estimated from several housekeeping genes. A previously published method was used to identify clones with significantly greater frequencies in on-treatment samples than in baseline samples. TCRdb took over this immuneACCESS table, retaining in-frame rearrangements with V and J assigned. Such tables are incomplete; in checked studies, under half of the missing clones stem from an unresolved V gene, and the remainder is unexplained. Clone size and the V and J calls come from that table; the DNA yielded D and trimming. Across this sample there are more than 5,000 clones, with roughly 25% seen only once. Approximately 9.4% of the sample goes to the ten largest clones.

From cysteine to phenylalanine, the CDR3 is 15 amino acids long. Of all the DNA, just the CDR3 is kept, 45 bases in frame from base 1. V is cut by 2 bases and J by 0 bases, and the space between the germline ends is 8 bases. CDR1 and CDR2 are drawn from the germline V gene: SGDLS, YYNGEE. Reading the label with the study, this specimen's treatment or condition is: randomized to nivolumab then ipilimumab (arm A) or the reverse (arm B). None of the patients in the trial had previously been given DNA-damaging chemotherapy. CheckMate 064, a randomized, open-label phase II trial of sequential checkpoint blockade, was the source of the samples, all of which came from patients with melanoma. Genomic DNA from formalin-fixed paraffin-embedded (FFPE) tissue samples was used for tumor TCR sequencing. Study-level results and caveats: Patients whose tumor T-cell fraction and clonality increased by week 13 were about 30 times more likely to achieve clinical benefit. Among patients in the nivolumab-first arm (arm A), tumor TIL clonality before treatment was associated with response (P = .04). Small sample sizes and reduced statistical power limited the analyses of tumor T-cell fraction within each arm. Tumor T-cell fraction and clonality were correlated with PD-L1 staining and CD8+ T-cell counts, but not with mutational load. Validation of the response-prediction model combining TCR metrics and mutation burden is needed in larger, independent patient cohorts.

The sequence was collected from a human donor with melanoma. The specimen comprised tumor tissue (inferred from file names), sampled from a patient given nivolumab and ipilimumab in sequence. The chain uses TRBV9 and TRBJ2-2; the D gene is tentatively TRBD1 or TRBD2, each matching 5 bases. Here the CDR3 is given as CASSVGTANTGELFF. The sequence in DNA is TGTGCCAGCAGCGTCGGGACCGCGAACACCGGGGAGCTGTTTTTT.